This T cell receptor (beta chain) was observed in a study of T cells in narcolepsy. Study-wide points: In some patient and control memory CD4+ samples, autoreactive clones were absent.

TCRdb's table, derived via immunoSEQ multiplex PCR, lists solely in-frame clones and lacks some. Among approximately 35,000 clones listed, roughly nine tenths were seen once. Notes on this clone: The antigen is not known.

The source is a human donor with narcolepsy. The sequenced material came from CD45RA- memory CD4+ T cells from PBMCs.

The CDR3 sequence is CASSQEVGTGSTEQFF. The CDR3 DNA follows: TGTGCCAGCAGCCAAGAGGTCGGGACAGGGAGTACTGAGCAGTTCTTC. This chain uses TRBV14 with TRBJ2-1; 9 nucleotides agree with TRBD1. Losses at the gene ends were 0 bases for V and 9 bases for J; bases not matched to a gene: 9. The CDR3 sequence is 16 residues long. Looked up from germline, CDR1 is SGHDN and CDR2 is FVKESK.